The sequence of this T cell receptor beta chain was determined in a study of CD8+ T cells in alopecia areata. Regarding the study as a whole: Patients shared TCRs less clearly than mice did, possibly owing to HLA. It was lesional scalp, especially alopecia totalis/universalis, that showed higher clonality than normal scalp.

The CDR3 runs to 14 residues. The germline CDR1 and CDR2 sequences are MNHNY and SVGAGI (reference sequence). V was trimmed by 5 bases and J by 4 bases, leaving 14 bases between them. RNA extraction was followed by reverse transcription into cDNA, which acted as the sequencing template. TCRdb keeps only in-frame clones here, not all; method: immunoSEQ multiplex PCR. The sample lists 200,000 or so clones; 56% were seen once. This clone was detected only a few times. No antigen is known for it. This TCR came from a human donor in good health. The chain combines TRBV6-6 with TRBJ1-2; unclear D gene. Sequenced sample: CD8+ T cells sorted from blood. The CDR3 coding sequence is TGTGCCAGCAGTCTCCAGACGTCCAGCTATGGCTACACCTTC. It yields the protein CASSLQTSSYGYTF.